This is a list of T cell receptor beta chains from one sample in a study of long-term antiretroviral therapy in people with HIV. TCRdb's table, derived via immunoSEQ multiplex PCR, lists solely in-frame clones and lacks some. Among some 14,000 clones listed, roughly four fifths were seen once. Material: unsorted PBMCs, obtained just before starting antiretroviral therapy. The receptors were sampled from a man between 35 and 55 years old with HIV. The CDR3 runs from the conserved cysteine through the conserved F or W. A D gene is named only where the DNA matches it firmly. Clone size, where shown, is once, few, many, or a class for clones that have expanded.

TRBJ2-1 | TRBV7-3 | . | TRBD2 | CASSLWLAGEDEQFF | TGTGCCAGCAGCTTATGGTTAGCGGGGGAAGATGAGCAGTTCTTC
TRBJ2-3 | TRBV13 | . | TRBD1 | CASSPEDRGKDTQYF | TGTGCCAGCAGCCCGGAGGACAGGGGAAAAGATACGCAGTATTTT
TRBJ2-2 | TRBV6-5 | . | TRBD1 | CASRDRGRPGELFF | TGTGCCAGCAGGGACAGGGGGCGGCCCGGGGAGCTGTTTTTT
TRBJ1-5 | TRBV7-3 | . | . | CASSLFGGQPQHF | TGTGCCAGCAGCTTATTTGGTGGACAGCCCCAGCATTTT
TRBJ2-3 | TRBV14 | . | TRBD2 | CASSQALPPGLAGLTYTDTQYF | TGTGCCAGCAGCCAAGCCCTACCCCCGGGACTAGCGGGATTAACCTACACAGATACGCAGTATTTT
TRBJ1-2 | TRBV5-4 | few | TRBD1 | CASSPGQGVERNYGYTF | TGTGCCAGCAGCCCAGGACAGGGGGTGGAGAGGAACTATGGCTACACCTTC
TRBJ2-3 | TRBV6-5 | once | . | CASSYPQGTQYF | TGTGCCAGCAGTTACCCGCAGGGTACGCAGTATTTT
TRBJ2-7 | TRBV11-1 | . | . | CASSPEYSPRDEQYF | TGTGCCAGCAGCCCCGAATACTCCCCTCGGGACGAGCAGTACTTC
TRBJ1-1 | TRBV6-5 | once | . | CASSFLPGPTNTEAFF | TGTGCCAGCAGTTTTTTGCCGGGGCCGACTAACACTGAAGCTTTCTTT
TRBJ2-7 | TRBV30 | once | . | CAWSRGDGYEQYF | TGTGCCTGGAGCCGAGGGGATGGGTACGAGCAGTACTTC
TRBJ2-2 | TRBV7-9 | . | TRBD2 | CASSRGLVDTGELFF | TGTGCCAGCAGCCGAGGACTAGTGGACACCGGGGAGCTGTTTTTT
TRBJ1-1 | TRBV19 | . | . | CASSISWTEEAFF | TGTGCCAGTAGTATTTCCTGGACAGAAGAAGCTTTCTTT
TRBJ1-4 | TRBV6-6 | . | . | CASSPPTNEKLFF | TGTGCCAGCAGTCCACCAACTAATGAAAAACTGTTTTTT
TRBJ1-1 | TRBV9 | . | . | CASSIEGARNTEAFF | TGTGCCAGCAGCATTGAGGGAGCGCGGAACACTGAAGCTTTCTTT
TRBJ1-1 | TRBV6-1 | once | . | CASSRIGNTEAFF | TGTGCCAGCAGTCGGATAGGGAACACTGAAGCTTTCTTT